These 5 T cell receptor beta chains were sequenced from one sample in a study of blood T cells in healthy people across ages. A J-beta primer mix and a sample-barcoded 5' primer were used in a second PCR of about 7 to 12 cycles. One entry per CDR3 protein, called by TCRdb with MiXCR from the 5' RACE reads. The sample includes about 290,000 distinct CDR3 sequences, roughly 26% seen only once; the top ten take 29%. Material: blood. The receptors were sampled from a woman aged 70-85 years in good health.

This chain connects TRBV12-3 or TRBV12-4 to TRBJ2-5; TRBD1 matches at 9 bases. The better agreement between TRBJ2-7 and the DNA end casts doubt on the J call. CDR3 size: 14 residues. The CDR3 DNA follows: TGTGCCAGCAGTCGGACAGGGGTACCCTACGAGCAGTACTTC. It specifies CASSRTGVPYEQYF.

This chain connects TRBV6-6 to TRBJ2-4; 7 bases agree with TRBD1. V shed 6 bases and J 12 bases; nucleotides not matched to a gene: 17. CDR1 and CDR2 (germline): MNHNY, SVGAGI (reference sequence). The CDR3 is 15 residues long. The CDR3 coding sequence is TGTGCCAGCAGACGCAAGACAGGGTCGCTTGACACTCAGTACTTC. Its protein is CASRRKTGSLDTQYF.

This clonotype was counted only a few times. The chain is built from TRBV5-8 and TRBJ1-3; D uncertain. The CDR3 totals 12 residues. Per germline, CDR1 SGHTS and CDR2 YDEGEE. Trimming took off 0 bases at V and 6 bases at J, with 4 bases between the two ends. The CDR3 bases are TGTGCCAGCAGCTTGGTAGCAAACACCATATATTTT. It is translated as CASSLVANTIYF.

There are a few counts of this clonotype. The gene calls are TRBV14 and TRBJ2-5; the D gene could be TRBD1 or TRBD2 (5 bases each). The DNA matches TRBJ2-1 better at its end, which makes the J call doubtful. CDR3 length equals 15 residues. Germline V gene lookup returns CDR1 SGHDN and CDR2 FVKESK. The CDR3 loop is CASSPQGRLQYEQFF. CDR3 sequence (DNA): TGTGCCAGCAGCCCTCAGGGACGGTTGCAGTATGAGCAGTTCTTC.

The chain links TRBV12-3 or TRBV12-4 to TRBJ1-4, with D possibly TRBD1 on 6 matching bases. The CDR3 length is 15 residues. V dropped 6 bases and J dropped 2 bases, with 13 bases sitting between them. The CDR3 DNA reads as TGTGCCAGCAGCCGTGGAGGGGGGACTAATGAAAAACTGTTTTTT. Protein sequence: CASSRGGGTNEKLFF.